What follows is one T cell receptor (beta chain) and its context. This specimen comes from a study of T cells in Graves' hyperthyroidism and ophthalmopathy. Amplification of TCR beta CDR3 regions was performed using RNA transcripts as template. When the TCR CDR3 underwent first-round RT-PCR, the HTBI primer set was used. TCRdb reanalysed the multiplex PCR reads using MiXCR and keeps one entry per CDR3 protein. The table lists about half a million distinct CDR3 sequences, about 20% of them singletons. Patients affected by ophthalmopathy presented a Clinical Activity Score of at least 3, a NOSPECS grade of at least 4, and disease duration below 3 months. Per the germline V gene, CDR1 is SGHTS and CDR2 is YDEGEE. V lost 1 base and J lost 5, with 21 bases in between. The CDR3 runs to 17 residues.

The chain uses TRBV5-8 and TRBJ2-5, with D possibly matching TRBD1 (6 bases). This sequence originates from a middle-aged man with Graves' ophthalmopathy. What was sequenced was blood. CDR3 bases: TGTGCCAGCAGCTTGCGACCCGGGACCCAAAGGGGGGAGACCCAGTACTTC. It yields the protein CASSLRPGTQRGETQYF.